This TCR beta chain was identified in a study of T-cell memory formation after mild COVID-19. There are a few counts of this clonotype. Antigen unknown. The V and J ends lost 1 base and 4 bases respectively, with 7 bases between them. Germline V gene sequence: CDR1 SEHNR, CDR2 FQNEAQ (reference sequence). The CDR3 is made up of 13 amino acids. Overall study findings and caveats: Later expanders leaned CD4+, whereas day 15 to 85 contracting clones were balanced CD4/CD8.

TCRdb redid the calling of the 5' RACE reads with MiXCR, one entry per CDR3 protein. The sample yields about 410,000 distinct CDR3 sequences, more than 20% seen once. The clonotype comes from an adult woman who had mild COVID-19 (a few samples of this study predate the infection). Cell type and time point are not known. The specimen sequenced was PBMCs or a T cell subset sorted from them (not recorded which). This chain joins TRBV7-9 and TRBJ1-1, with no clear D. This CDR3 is CASSLDSFTEAFF. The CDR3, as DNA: TGTGCCAGCAGCTTAGACAGTTTCACTGAAGCTTTCTTT.